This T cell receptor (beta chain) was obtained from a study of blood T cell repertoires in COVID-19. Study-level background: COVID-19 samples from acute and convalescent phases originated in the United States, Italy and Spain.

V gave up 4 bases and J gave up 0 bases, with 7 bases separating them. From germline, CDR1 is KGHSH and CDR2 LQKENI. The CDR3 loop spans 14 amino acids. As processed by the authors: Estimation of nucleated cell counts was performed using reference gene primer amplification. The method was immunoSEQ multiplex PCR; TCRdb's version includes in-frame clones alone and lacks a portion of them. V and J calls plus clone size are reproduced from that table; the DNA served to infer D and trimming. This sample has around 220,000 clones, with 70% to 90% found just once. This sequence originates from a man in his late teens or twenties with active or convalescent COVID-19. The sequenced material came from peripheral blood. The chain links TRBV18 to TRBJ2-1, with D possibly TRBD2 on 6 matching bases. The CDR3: CASSQAGSYNEQFF. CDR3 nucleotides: TGTGCCAGCTCACAAGCGGGCTCCTACAATGAGCAGTTCTTC.